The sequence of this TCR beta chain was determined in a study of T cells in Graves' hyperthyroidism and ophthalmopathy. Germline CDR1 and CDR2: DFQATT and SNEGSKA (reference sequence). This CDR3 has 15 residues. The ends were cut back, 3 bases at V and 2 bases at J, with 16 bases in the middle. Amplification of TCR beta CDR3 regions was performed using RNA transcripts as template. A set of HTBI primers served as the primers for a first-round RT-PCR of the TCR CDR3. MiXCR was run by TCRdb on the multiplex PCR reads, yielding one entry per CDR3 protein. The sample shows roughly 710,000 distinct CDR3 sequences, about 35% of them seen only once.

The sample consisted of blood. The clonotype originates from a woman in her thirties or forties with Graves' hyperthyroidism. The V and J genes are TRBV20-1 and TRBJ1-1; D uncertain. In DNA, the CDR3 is TGCAGTGCTAGTCCCCGGCTAGGTAGTAACACTGAAGCTTTCTTT. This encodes CSASPRLGSNTEAFF.